The clone carrying this TCR beta chain was detected a few times. The source material, RNA transcripts, was used to amplify TCR beta CDR3 regions. The study used the HTBI primer set for a first-round RT-PCR of the TCR CDR3. TCRdb reanalysed the multiplex PCR reads using MiXCR and keeps one entry per CDR3 protein. The sample contains fewer than 450,000 distinct CDR3 sequences, roughly 15% of which appear only once. Trimming pared 0 bases from V and 5 bases from J, leaving 11 bases between. In germline, CDR1 is SGHTA, CDR2 FQGTGA. The CDR3 contains 14 residues. The data derive from a study of T cells in Graves' hyperthyroidism and ophthalmopathy.

The V and J genes are TRBV7-3 and TRBJ2-7, with TRBD2 as a possible D gene (5 bases). The specimen sequenced was blood. This receptor was taken from a woman in her fifties or sixties with Graves' ophthalmopathy. The CDR3 here is CASSLTGSFDEQYF. The CDR3 bases are TGTGCCAGCAGCTTAACTGGGAGCTTCGACGAGCAGTACTTC.